The clone carrying this T cell receptor beta chain was seen once. This record comes from a study of CD8 T cells in Susac syndrome. Random hexamers were used to reverse transcribe the RNA input (about 0.5 to 1 ug). Each CDR3 protein gets one entry after TCRdb re-called the immunoSEQ multiplex PCR reads with MiXCR. The sample has about 190,000 distinct CDR3 sequences, roughly 90% seen once. The germline V gene encodes CDR1 SGHTA and CDR2 FQGTGA. The germline V and J ends were trimmed by 5 bases and 3 bases, with 14 bases remaining between them. CDR3 length: 14 residues. The sample was CD4+ T cells from PBMCs. This receptor was identified in a human donor with Susac syndrome. The chain is built from TRBV7-3 and TRBJ2-7; D might be TRBD1 (5 bases). CDR3 residues: CASSPRQTSYEQYF. The CDR3 nucleotides read TGTGCCAGCAGCCCCCGACAGACAAGCTACGAGCAGTACTTC.